Below, 23 T cell receptor beta chains from the same sample are listed, as sequenced in a study of blood T cell repertoires in COVID-19. Only in-frame clones appear in the TCRdb table, and some are missing; sequencing was by immunoSEQ multiplex PCR. The data contain 45,000 to 65,000 clones, around 90% of them singletons. The sequenced sample was peripheral blood. Source of these receptors: a human donor in a cohort sampled during active COVID-19.

The count of this clone is one. This chain connects TRBV5-1 to TRBJ2-5, with 9 bases that match TRBD1. Trimming removed 2 bases from V and 9 bases from J; junction bases left unmatched: 8. The germline V gene has CDR1 SGHRS and CDR2 YFSETQ. This CDR3 contains 14 residues. CDR3 residues: CASSFTGTGLAQYF. The CDR3 coding sequence is TGCGCCAGCAGCTTCACCGGGACAGGGTTGGCCCAGTACTTC.

V usage is TRBV24-1 and J usage is TRBJ2-7; D is perhaps TRBD1 (6 bases). The CDR3 spans 11 residues. Germline CDR1 KGHDR, CDR2 SFDVKD. V lost 10 bases, J lost 5 bases, and 11 bases lay in between. The CDR3 sequence: CATSYRDEQYF. The CDR3 region has the DNA TGTGCCACGTCCTACAGGGACGAGCAGTACTTC.

The gene calls are TRBV30 and TRBJ1-6; TRBD1 is a possible D gene (5 bases). This CDR3 spans 15 amino acids. The ends were cut back, 3 bases at V and 5 bases at J, with 14 bases in the middle. Germline CDR1 and CDR2: GTSNPN and SVGIG (reference sequence). The CDR3 DNA reads TGTGCCTGGAGAGCCCGGGGGATTAATAATTCACCCCTCCACTTT. Protein: CAWRARGINNSPLHF.

The genes are TRBV2 and TRBJ2-5; TRBD2 aligns across 9 bases. Germline trimming cut 8 bases from V and 2 bases from J; bases unmatched to any gene: 3. Germline V gene lookup returns CDR1 SNHLY and CDR2 FYNNEI. The CDR3 loop spans 13 amino acids. CDR3 bases: TGTGCCAGCTGGCGGGGGGGGCAAGAGACCCAGTACTTC. Amino acids: CASWRGGQETQYF.

The chain joins TRBV19 to TRBJ1-5, with no clear D. Looked up from germline, CDR1 is LNHDA and CDR2 is SQIVND (reference sequence). This CDR3 is 17 amino acids long. Trimming stripped 2 bases from V and 0 bases from J, with 14 bases between. Written as DNA, the CDR3 is TGTGCCAGTAGTATACAGTGGTCACTATATAGCAATCAGCCCCAGCATTTT. This encodes CASSIQWSLYSNQPQHF.

This chain connects TRBV4-1 to TRBJ2-1; 8 bases fit TRBD2. V was pared by 5 bases and J by 3 bases, with 3 bases of the junction left unmatched. CDR1 MGHRA and CDR2 YSYEKL come from the germline V gene. The CDR3 runs 14 residues. The CDR3 sequence: CASSSAGVYNEQFF. In DNA form, the CDR3 reads TGCGCCAGCAGCTCAGCGGGGGTCTACAATGAGCAGTTCTTC.

V usage is TRBV10-2 and J usage is TRBJ2-3, with D unclear. The CDR3 runs 11 residues. V was clipped by 2 bases and J by 7 bases, with 4 bases between them. CDR1 is WSHSY and CDR2 is SAAADI in the germline V gene. The CDR3 nucleotides are TGCGCCAGCAGTGAGGTTAATACGCAGTATTTT. This translates into CASSEVNTQYF.

This clone was picked up one time. This chain uses TRBV19 with TRBJ2-7; D is perhaps TRBD1 (5 bases). The V and J ends lost 5 bases and 1 base respectively, with 15 bases between them. The V gene's germline CDR1 is LNHDA and CDR2 SQIVND (reference sequence). CDR3 length: 15 amino acids. The DNA for the CDR3 is TGTGCCAGTAGTGACCCGTTTGGGGCATCCTACGAGCAGTACTTC. It translates to CASSDPFGASYEQYF.

Only a few counts were recorded for this clone. The genes are TRBV27 and TRBJ1-4; tentatively, D is TRBD1 (5 bases). The V gene's germline CDR1 is MNHEY and CDR2 SMNVEV (reference sequence). The CDR3 extends over 16 amino acids. The ends were cut back, 4 bases at V and 8 bases at J, with 20 bases in the middle. Here the CDR3 reads CASSSRGRGRAEKLFF. Written as DNA, the CDR3 is TGTGCCAGCAGTTCCCGGGGGAGGGGAAGGGCCGAAAAACTGTTTTTT.

V is TRBV6-4 and J is TRBJ1-5; D is ambiguous. The V end lost 4 bases, the J end lost 2 bases, and 6 bases lay between the germline ends. This CDR3 contains 13 residues. CDR1 is MRHNA and CDR2 is SNTAGT in the germline V gene. The CDR3, as DNA: TGTGCCAGCAGTGTTGAGGGCAATCAGCCCCAGCATTTT. Its translation: CASSVEGNQPQHF.

The chain combines TRBV6-5 with TRBJ2-1, with 11 bases that match TRBD1. Germline loops: CDR1 MNHEY, CDR2 SVGAGI. The V gene end was trimmed by 6 bases and the J gene end by 4 bases; junction bases not matched to a gene: 5. The CDR3 has 15 amino acids. The CDR3 here is CASSRDRGKYNEQFF. Written as DNA, the CDR3 is TGTGCCAGCAGCAGGGACAGGGGGAAATACAATGAGCAGTTCTTC.

The J gene is TRBJ1-1, the V gene TRBV30; TRBD1 might be the D (5 bases). V lost 5 bases to trimming and J lost 4 bases, with 14 bases between them. In germline, CDR1 is GTSNPN, CDR2 SVGIG (reference sequence). There are 13 residues in the CDR3. This CDR3 reads CAWLRGWVTEAFF. The CDR3 DNA is TGTGCCTGGCTAAGGGGTTGGGTCACTGAAGCTTTCTTT.

This rearrangement joins TRBV2 to TRBJ1-2, with 8 nucleotides matching TRBD1. The CDR3 runs to 17 residues. J lost 5 bases, V lost 3 bases, and 14 bases had no gene match. The V gene's germline CDR1 is SNHLY and CDR2 FYNNEI. Here the CDR3 reads CASSEDRTGNFAYGYTF. The CDR3 DNA reads TGTGCCAGCAGTGAGGACCGGACAGGGAACTTTGCGTATGGCTACACCTTC.

The V gene is TRBV5-6, the J gene TRBJ1-2; 8 positions match TRBD1. This CDR3 has 14 residues. Germline CDR1 reads SGHDT; CDR2 reads YYEEEE. The ends lost 6 bases at V and 8 bases at J; junction bases unmatched: 12. CDR3 in DNA: TGTGCCAGCACAAACCCGAACGACAGGGGCGGCTACACCTTC. Its protein is CASTNPNDRGGYTF.

The chain joins TRBV3-1 (or the pseudogene TRBV3-2) to TRBJ1-1, with D tentatively TRBD1 (6 bases). In germline, CDR1 is LGHDT, CDR2 YNNKEL (reference sequence). V shed 0 bases and J shed 11 bases, with 19 bases lying between them. The CDR3 totals 15 residues. The CDR3 nucleotides read TGTGCCAGCAGCCAAGATTCAGGGGTGGGAGCTGGCGCTTTCTTT. It codes for CASSQDSGVGAGAFF.

The chain recombines TRBV6-5 with TRBJ2-1; D might be TRBD1 (6 bases). CDR1 and CDR2 (germline): MNHEY, SVGAGI. V was trimmed by 6 bases and J by 1 base, leaving 10 bases between them. The CDR3 contains 14 residues. In DNA, the CDR3 is TGTGCCAGCAGGTACCAGGGGTCCTACAATGAGCAGTTCTTC. Translating it yields CASRYQGSYNEQFF.

The chain employs TRBV9 and TRBJ2-1; TRBD2 aligns across 12 bases. CDR3 length: 15 residues. Trimming cost V 1 base and J 9 bases; bases outside gene matches: 5. The germline V gene encodes CDR1 SGDLS and CDR2 YYNGEE. The CDR3 here is CASSVSSGGASEQFF. CDR3 bases: TGTGCCAGCAGCGTATCTAGCGGGGGGGCCTCTGAGCAGTTCTTC. Combining the CDR3 with reference TRBV9 and TRBJ2-1 gives the whole variable domain DSGVTQTPKHLITATGQRVTLRCSPRSGDLSVYWYQQSLDQGLQFLIQYYNGEERAKGNILERFSAQQFPDLHSELNLSSLELGDSALYFCASSVSSGGASEQFFGPGTRLTVL.

The J gene is TRBJ2-7, the V gene TRBV4-2; 11 bases match TRBD2. Trimming cost V 1 base and J 7 bases; bases outside gene matches: 9. This CDR3 has 16 residues. Germline loops: CDR1 LGHNA, CDR2 YNFKEQ. The CDR3 bases are TGTGCCAGCAGCCAAGTGATAGCGGGAGGGCCCCGGGAGCAGTACTTC. This gives the protein CASSQVIAGGPREQYF.

V usage is TRBV5-6 and J usage is TRBJ1-6; D gene ambiguous. This CDR3 comprises 15 residues. Germline CDR1 reads SGHDT; CDR2 reads YYEEEE. The ends were cut back, 1 base at V and 7 bases at J, with 12 bases in the middle. This chain's CDR3 is CASSLLGNPNSPLHF. The CDR3 DNA reads TGTGCCAGCAGCTTGCTTGGCAACCCCAATTCACCCCTCCACTTT.

The chain couples TRBV18 to TRBJ1-1; weak D call: TRBD1 (5 bases). V dropped 1 base and J dropped 5 bases, with 8 bases sitting between them. Germline V CDR1 and CDR2: KGHSH, LQKENI. CDR3 length: 13 residues. CDR3 coding DNA: TGTGCCAGCTCACCACTGGGGCGGACTGAAGCTTTCTTT. It codes for CASSPLGRTEAFF.

The V gene is TRBV27, the J gene TRBJ1-4; tentative D call: TRBD1 (5 bases). Germline assignment: CDR1 MNHEY and CDR2 SMNVEV (reference sequence). V gave up 3 bases and J gave up 6 bases, with 8 bases separating them. The CDR3 covers 13 residues. CDR3 sequence reads: CASSFSGYEKLFF. The CDR3 DNA reads TGTGCCAGCAGTTTCTCAGGGTATGAAAAACTGTTTTTT.

The V and J genes are TRBV5-1 and TRBJ1-2; D is unclear. Germline-derived CDR1 and CDR2 are SGHRS and YFSETQ. The CDR3 extends over 15 amino acids. The V gene lost 1 base and the J gene lost 3 bases, with 13 bases spanning the gap. The CDR3 DNA follows: TGCGCCAGCAGCTTGTTCGGGGTCTCTTACTATGGCTACACCTTC. This encodes CASSLFGVSYYGYTF.

The genes are TRBV2 and TRBJ2-1, with TRBD1 identical over 9 bases. The CDR3 spans 15 residues. Unmatched junction bases numbered 9, after V lost 6 bases and J lost 6 bases. CDR1 is SNHLY and CDR2 is FYNNEI in the germline V gene. CDR3 DNA: TGTGCCAGCAGGGTACGGGACAGGGCGGCCAATGAGCAGTTCTTC. Encoded protein: CASRVRDRAANEQFF. The variable domain in full, with the rest retrieved from reference TRBV2 and TRBJ2-1, is EPEVTQTPSHQVTQMGQEVILRCVPISNHLYFYWYRQILGQKVEFLVSFYNNEISEKSEIFDDQFSVERPDGSNFTLKIRSTKLEDSAMYFCASRVRDRAANEQFFGPGTRLTVL.